This T cell receptor beta chain was profiled in a study of blood T cell repertoires in COVID-19 (dated by TCRdb to the early 2020s). Regarding the complete study: The collaborator samples originated in the United States, Italy and Spain and spanned the acute and convalescent phases of COVID-19. The prospective study material was composed of cDNA or gDNA derived from T cells, B-cell-depleted T cells, or PBMCs. Subjects who had been exposed to COVID-19, were actively infected with it, or had recovered from it provided the deeply sampled blood TCRbeta repertoires that made up the dataset. A freely available public database, intended as a resource for researchers studying the immune response to SARS-CoV-2, is where the repertoires were released. The samples were drawn from two sources: the first 160 participants of the ongoing ImmuneRACE study, and fewer than 1,500 subjects contributed by 6 global collaborators. The sample metadata nearly always contained a de-identified subject ID, COVID-19 status, age in years and sex. Where HLA class I and class II types were available, the types were taken from metadata supplied by the sample provider, not from assay-based typing. General conclusions and limits of the study: The amount of clinical and demographic metadata varied by source and participant and was provided uncurated.

Each collaborating institution followed its own protocols to collect whole blood in K2EDTA tubes. Collaborator samples were shipped for TCRbeta analysis as frozen whole blood, isolated PBMCs, or DNA extracted from either sample type. TCRbeta CDR3 regions were amplified from genomic DNA using the immunoSEQ Assay, a bias-controlled multiplex PCR. Concerning the study's data processing: Nucleated cell counts per sample were estimated from amplification of reference gene primers within the assay. Sequence reads were collapsed and filtered to measure the absolute abundance of every unique TCRbeta CDR3 rearrangement. For each sample, productive Simpson clonality was calculated as the square root of Simpson's diversity index across productive rearrangements. TCRdb re-hosts the immuneACCESS table, in-frame sequences only. Its copies lack some clones; in the studies checked, an unresolved V gene accounts for under half of them, and the cause for the rest is not known. That table gives V, J and clone size, and the DNA gave D and trimming. The sample table contains fewer than 200,000 clones; only one count was recorded for 75% to 95% of them. The ten largest clones take up nearly 0.55% of the sample.

CDR1 and CDR2 are drawn from the germline V gene: MGHRA, YSYEKL. V has 0 bases trimmed and J has 5 bases trimmed; junction bases matching no gene number 7. The CDR3 starts with the cysteine, ends with the phenylalanine, and has 17 residues. This entry keeps only the CDR3 DNA: 51 bases, framed from base 1. Turning to this clone: Its antigen specificity is not known. Base qualities are not at hand, and no much larger clone is one base apart.

Recombination connected TRBV4-1 to TRBJ2-3, and TRBD2 aligns with 11 junction nucleotides. The sequencing sample was made of peripheral blood. The receptor comes from a man aged 45 to 65 with acute or convalescent COVID-19. The CDR3 sequence is CASSQDVPTSGKDTQYF. The sequenced DNA: TGCGCCAGCAGCCAAGATGTTCCGACTAGCGGGAAAGATACGCAGTATTTT.